The rows below give T cell receptor beta chains drawn from one sample of a study of T-cell reconstitution after alpha-beta-depleted transplantation in children. MiXCR, applied by TCRdb to the PCR reads, yields one record per CDR3 protein. The sample has about 400,000 distinct CDR3 sequences; roughly 14% are singletons. This specimen was PBMCs, taken from the stem cell graft. The receptors stem from a human donor who donated a stem cell graft to a child with Fanconi anemia. Each CDR3 is given with its conserved first and last residue. D genes are given only for firm matches. Rows give clone size only sometimes, using once, few, many, or a class for an expanded clone.

j_call,v_call,clone_size,d_call,cdr3_aa,cdr3_nt
TRBJ1-1,TRBV20-1,few,-,CSVLWGGRTEAFF,TGCAGTGTTCTTTGGGGCGGTCGCACTGAAGCTTTCTTT
TRBJ2-1,TRBV12-3/TRBV12-4,few,TRBD1,CASSPRGTGGNEQFF,TGTGCCAGCAGTCCCCGGGGGACAGGGGGCAATGAGCAGTTCTTC
TRBJ1-5,TRBV28,many,-,CASSPVGSNQPQHF,TGTGCCAGCAGTCCTGTCGGCAGCAATCAGCCCCAGCATTTT
TRBJ2-5,TRBV4-3,-,-,CASSPETWETQYF,TGCGCCAGCAGCCCCGAGACCTGGGAGACCCAGTACTTC
TRBJ2-3,TRBV28,few,-,CASSTRGGGDTQYF,TGTGCCAGCAGTACTAGGGGAGGGGGGGATACGCAGTATTTT
TRBJ2-4,TRBV12-3/TRBV12-4,many,-,CASSPGGTGNIQYF,TGTGCCAGCAGCCCTGGTGGGACTGGGAACATTCAGTACTTC
TRBJ1-2,TRBV11-2,few,TRBD1,CASSTNSGTVNYGYTF,TGTGCCAGCAGCACCAATTCCGGGACAGTTAACTATGGCTACACCTTC
TRBJ1-2,TRBV20-1,-,-,CSASSGGYGYTF,TGCAGTGCTAGTTCCGGGGGCTATGGCTACACCTTC
TRBJ2-7,TRBV29-1,many,-,CSVANRDEQYF,TGCAGCGTAGCCAACAGGGACGAGCAGTACTTC
TRBJ1-2,TRBV24-1,many,TRBD1,CATSDNDRGNYGYTF,TGTGCCACCAGTGACAACGACAGGGGTAACTATGGCTACACCTTC
TRBJ2-2,TRBV12-3/TRBV12-4,many,-,CASSRQEPNTGELFF,TGTGCCAGCAGTCGACAGGAGCCGAACACCGGGGAGCTGTTTTTT
TRBJ2-7,TRBV4-2,many,-,CASSQDRANSYEQYF,TGTGCCAGCAGCCAAGATAGAGCAAACTCCTACGAGCAGTACTTC
TRBJ2-2,TRBV11-3,-,-,CASSFGPERSTGELFF,TGTGCCAGCAGCTTTGGTCCTGAGAGGAGCACCGGGGAGCTGTTTTTT
TRBJ2-1,TRBV19,-,TRBD2,CASRTSGGPLGEQFF,TGTGCCAGCAGGACTAGCGGGGGGCCGTTGGGTGAGCAGTTCTTC
TRBJ2-1,TRBV24-1,few,-,CATSDSGISYNEQFF,TGTGCCACCAGTGACTCGGGGATCTCCTACAATGAGCAGTTCTTC
TRBJ2-5,TRBV7-2,few,-,CASSSRPRETQYF,TGTGCCAGCAGCTCCCGCCCCCGAGAGACCCAGTACTTC
TRBJ2-7,TRBV5-4,many,-,CASSLPGYEQYF,TGTGCCAGCAGCTTGCCTGGCTACGAGCAGTACTTC
TRBJ1-1,TRBV20-1,many,TRBD1,CSARIPGQDEAFF,TGCAGTGCTAGGATCCCGGGACAGGACGAAGCTTTCTTT
TRBJ1-2,TRBV6-1,-,-,CASSRMSVANYGYTF,TGTGCCAGCAGTCGCATGAGCGTAGCTAACTATGGCTACACCTTC
TRBJ2-2,TRBV5-1,many,-,CASSFIGAQNTGELFF,TGCGCCAGCAGCTTTATCGGGGCGCAGAACACCGGGGAGCTGTTTTTT
TRBJ2-1,TRBV5-1,few,TRBD1,CASSRDRFVYNEQFF,TGCGCCAGCAGCCGGGACAGGTTCGTCTACAATGAGCAGTTCTTC
TRBJ1-5,TRBV24-1,-,TRBD1,CATSDDRVANQPQHF,TGTGCCACCAGTGACGACAGGGTGGCGAATCAGCCCCAGCATTTT
TRBJ2-1,TRBV29-1,few,-,CSLKGGGDEQFF,TGCAGCCTCAAAGGGGGGGGCGATGAGCAGTTCTTC
TRBJ1-5,TRBV5-5,few,-,CASSLYSGNQPQHF,TGTGCCAGCAGCTTGTATTCGGGCAATCAGCCCCAGCATTTT
TRBJ1-2,TRBV20-1,few,-,CSARSERGYTF,TGCAGTGCTAGATCCGAACGGGGCTACACCTTC
TRBJ1-5,TRBV20-1,few,-,CSADPGLGYGQPQHF,TGCAGTGCTGATCCAGGGTTAGGGTATGGTCAGCCCCAGCATTTT
TRBJ1-6,TRBV6-5,-,-,CASSRGRDNSPLHF,TGTGCCAGCAGCCGGGGCCGGGATAATTCACCCCTCCACTTT